One T cell receptor (beta chain) is described in this entry. Its antigen is as yet unknown. This sample was taken from a study of cytomegalovirus exposure and HLA in healthy donors. Study-level results: Prior analysis indicated that the majority of TCR beta V segments exhibited productivity approximately 87% or approximately 30% of the time. In a later analysis, the majority of CMV-associated beta chains seemingly showed HLA restriction.

The PCR ran on 60 Vbeta and 13 Jbeta primers. Generated by immunoSEQ multiplex PCR, the TCRdb table keeps only in-frame clones and is missing some. This table holds fewer than 350,000 clones, 85% to 90% found once. CDR1 and CDR2 (germline): SNHLY, FYNNEI. The CDR3 runs 13 residues. Sequenced sample: PBMCs. The rearrangement links TRBV2 to TRBJ2-5; D perhaps matches TRBD1 (5 bases). The last part of the DNA fits TRBJ2-7 better; the J call may be wrong. The TCR comes from a woman aged 18-29 years in good health and CMV-seronegative. DNA for the CDR3: TGTGCCAGCAAAGAAGGCAGGGCTTACGAGCAGTACTTC. Translation: CASKEGRAYEQYF.